What follows are 28 T cell receptor beta chains derived from one specimen sequenced in a study of blood T cells in healthy people across ages. PCR was performed a second time for roughly 7 to 11 cycles using a sample-barcoded 5' primer and a J-beta primer mix. TCRdb re-derived calls from the 5' RACE reads in MiXCR, one entry per CDR3 protein. The repertoire holds hundreds of thousands of distinct CDR3 sequences, with nearly 60% as singletons. Material: blood. These receptors all come from a man younger than 40 in good health.

This clonotype was recorded a few times. The V call is TRBV7-9, the J call TRBJ2-4, with 9 nucleotides matching TRBD2. The CDR3 length is 14 residues. Germline CDR1 reads SEHNR; CDR2 reads FQNEAQ (reference sequence). The V segment lost 1 base and the J segment 9 bases; nucleotides outside the gene matches: 4. The CDR3 is CASSLVGSGSIQYF. The CDR3, as DNA: TGTGCCAGCAGCTTAGTTGGTAGCGGGAGCATTCAGTACTTC.

This clonotype was counted a few times. The V and J genes are TRBV7-8 and TRBJ2-1; D gene ambiguous. The ends were cut back, 5 bases at V and 8 bases at J, with 10 bases in the middle. Germline V gives CDR1 SGHVS, CDR2 FQNEAQ. This CDR3 has 12 residues. The CDR3 DNA sequence: TGTGCCAGCAGCATAGGTGTCCATGAGCAGTTCTTC. Protein sequence: CASSIGVHEQFF.

This clonotype showed up just once. The chain combines TRBV29-1 with TRBJ1-1, with D unresolved. Germline CDR1 is SQVTM and CDR2 is ANQGSEA. Trimming removed 8 bases from V and 1 base from J, with 14 bases in between. The CDR3 is made up of 13 amino acids. The CDR3 sequence is CSTKKGTNTEAFF. CDR3 nucleotides: TGCAGCACTAAAAAGGGTACGAACACTGAAGCTTTCTTT.

The chain is built from TRBV6-5 and TRBJ1-6, with D uncertain. CDR1 MNHEY and CDR2 SVGAGI come from the germline V gene. The CDR3 is 13 amino acids. V was cut by 5 bases and J by 8 bases, with 10 bases left in between. The CDR3 DNA reads as TGTGCCAGCAGTACCTCATTTGATTCACCCCTCCACTTT. Translation: CASSTSFDSPLHF.

This sequence joins TRBV18 and TRBJ2-3; TRBD2 aligns across 7 bases. CDR3 size: 11 residues. The junction had 7 bases not matched to a gene; V was cut back by 8 bases and J by 11 bases. In germline, CDR1 is KGHSH, CDR2 LQKENI. CDR3 nucleotides: TGTGCCAGCGAGACAGCGGGAATGCAGTATTTT. It codes for CASETAGMQYF.

The chain carries TRBV7-8 and TRBJ2-2; 8 nucleotides agree with TRBD2. The CDR3 sequence is 16 residues long. Trimming removed 5 bases from V and 4 bases from J; junction bases left unmatched: 9. Looked up from germline, CDR1 is SGHVS and CDR2 is FQNEAQ. CDR3 in DNA: TGTGCCAGCAGCCTTATTATTGCGGGGGGCACCGGGGAGCTGTTTTTT. This encodes CASSLIIAGGTGELFF.

This clonotype came up once. The rearrangement links TRBV27 to TRBJ2-2; D not certain. This CDR3 has 15 amino acids. Germline values: CDR1 MNHEY, CDR2 SMNVEV (reference sequence). V was trimmed by 3 bases and J by 0 bases, leaving 8 bases between them. The CDR3 coding sequence is TGTGCCAGCAGTTTTTTGCCCCCGAACACCGGGGAGCTGTTTTTT. Amino acid sequence: CASSFLPPNTGELFF.

The sample holds a few counts of this clonotype. This chain uses TRBV15 with TRBJ2-1; D gene ambiguous. V was pared by 2 bases and J by 4 bases, with 9 bases between. The CDR3 runs 14 residues. The germline V gene encodes CDR1 LNHNV and CDR2 YYDKDF (reference sequence). For the CDR3, the DNA is TGTGCCACCAGCAGACCTATGAATTACAATGAGCAGTTCTTC. Translated: CATSRPMNYNEQFF.

A single count supports this clonotype. This chain links TRBV7-2 with TRBJ2-5; 7 positions match TRBD1. Germline assignment: CDR1 SGHTA and CDR2 FQGNSA. Losses at the gene ends were 1 base for V and 5 bases for J; bases not matched to a gene: 13. The CDR3 is 17 amino acids. The CDR3 DNA is TGTGCCAGCAGCTTAGAGTCCCAAAGGGGGCTCAGGGAGACCCAGTACTTC. It specifies CASSLESQRGLRETQYF.

V usage is TRBV25-1 and J usage is TRBJ1-6; possible D gene TRBD1, 6 bases. V lost 7 bases and J lost 9, with 16 bases in between. CDR3 length: 14 residues. From germline, CDR1 is MGHDK and CDR2 SYGVNS. The DNA for the CDR3 is TGTGCCAGCAACGAAGGGGGACACATTTCACCCCTCCACTTT. Translated: CASNEGGHISPLHF.

This clonotype appeared a single time. The chain couples TRBV12-3 or TRBV12-4 to TRBJ2-5; TRBD2 matches 14 bases. V lost 3 bases and J lost 0; bases outside the gene matches: 3. The CDR3 totals 17 residues. This CDR3 is CASSFGLAGGYQETQYF. CDR3 DNA sequence: TGTGCCAGCAGTTTCGGACTAGCGGGGGGATACCAAGAGACCCAGTACTTC.

J is TRBJ1-2 and V is TRBV20-1, with TRBD1 as a possible D gene (6 bases). The CDR3 loop spans 14 amino acids. With 4 bases removed from V and 2 bases from J, the gap between germline ends came to 14 bases. Germline CDR1 reads DFQATT; CDR2 reads SNEGSKA (reference sequence). The CDR3 sequence: CSATRMTGNYGYTF. The DNA for the CDR3 is TGCAGTGCTACCCGAATGACAGGAAACTATGGCTACACCTTC.

The chain has TRBV6-2 or TRBV6-3 and TRBJ1-1, with 8 bases matching TRBD1. Germline trimming cut 6 bases from V and 7 bases from J; bases unmatched to any gene: 13. The CDR3 runs to 15 residues. Germline CDR1 reads MNHEY; CDR2 reads SVGEGT. The CDR3 loop reads CASRDTGGGRSEAFF. The CDR3 nucleotides are TGTGCCAGCAGAGACACAGGGGGAGGGCGAAGTGAAGCTTTCTTT.

The CDR3 region is CASSRDGVSYEQYF. The CDR3 bases are TGTGCCAGCAGCCGGGACGGAGTCTCCTACGAGCAGTACTTC. The V call is TRBV7-9, the J call TRBJ2-7; D may be TRBD1 or TRBD2 (5 bases each). CDR1 and CDR2 (germline): SEHNR, FQNEAQ (reference sequence). Trimming stripped 5 bases from V and 0 bases from J, with 11 bases between. CDR3 length: 14 amino acids.

The J gene is TRBJ1-5, the V gene TRBV7-2; D not certain. Trimming removed 2 bases at V and 7 bases at J, with 12 bases between. The CDR3 extends over 14 amino acids. The germline gives CDR1 SGHTA, CDR2 FQGNSA. The CDR3 protein is CASSLTGEGQPQHF. In nucleotides, the CDR3 is TGTGCCAGCAGCTTAACCGGGGAGGGACAGCCCCAGCATTTT.

V gene TRBV9 combines with J gene TRBJ1-2; TRBD1 matches 8 bases. The germline CDR1 and CDR2 sequences are SGDLS and YYNGEE. The junction had 9 bases not matched to a gene; V was cut back by 4 bases and J by 1 base. The length of the CDR3 is 16 residues. This CDR3 reads CASSPSDRAINYGYTF. Here the CDR3 DNA reads TGTGCCAGCAGCCCGTCGGACAGGGCTATTAACTATGGCTACACCTTC. The full variable domain, its missing parts supplied by reference TRBV9 and TRBJ1-2, is DSGVTQTPKHLITATGQRVTLRCSPRSGDLSVYWYQQSLDQGLQFLIQYYNGEERAKGNILERFSAQQFPDLHSELNLSSLELGDSALYFCASSPSDRAINYGYTFGSGTRLTVV.

This clonotype appeared a single time. V is TRBV20-1 and J is TRBJ2-1, with 8 positions matching TRBD2. J was trimmed by 10 bases and V by 6 bases; bases with no gene match: 11. This CDR3 has 13 residues. The germline gives CDR1 DFQATT, CDR2 SNEGSKA (reference sequence). In DNA, the CDR3 is TGCAGTGCCTTAACCGGGACTAGTTGGGAGCAGTTCTTC. As protein: CSALTGTSWEQFF.

This rearrangement joins TRBV15 to TRBJ2-3; 10 bases agree with TRBD2. There are 16 residues in the CDR3. Germline assignment: CDR1 LNHNV and CDR2 YYDKDF (reference sequence). Trimming took 3 bases from V and 5 from J; bases not matched to a gene: 8. CDR3 loop: CATSRGLAMLIDTQYF. As DNA, the CDR3 is TGTGCCACCAGCAGGGGACTAGCGATGCTAATAGATACGCAGTATTTT.

Concerning this clonotype itself: At one end, the junction sequence differs from germline, possibly due to a read error. This chain links TRBV3-1 with TRBJ2-5, with a possible D match to TRBD2 (5 bases). The J call is doubtful: the DNA matches TRBJ2-7 better. Germline loops: CDR1 LGHDT, CDR2 YNNKEL (reference sequence). This CDR3 has 15 amino acids. The CDR3 DNA is TGTGTCAGCAGCCAAGATCGGTCCCGGGGTCACGAGCAGTACTTC. Its protein product is CVSSQDRSRGHEQYF.

This clonotype showed up just once. This rearrangement joins TRBV28 to TRBJ2-1, with TRBD1 matching 8 bases. The CDR3 extends over 13 amino acids. Germline loops: CDR1 MDHEN, CDR2 SYDVKM. The junction had 5 bases not matched to a gene; V was cut back by 4 bases and J by 9 bases. The CDR3, as DNA: TGTGCCAGCAGTTCCGGACAGGGCGGTGAGCAGTTCTTC. It codes for CASSSGQGGEQFF.

The chain links TRBV20-1 to TRBJ1-2; 9 bases agree with TRBD1. This CDR3 is built from 13 residues. J lost 7 bases, V lost 5 bases, and 8 bases had no gene match. Germline CDR1 and CDR2: DFQATT and SNEGSKA (reference sequence). The CDR3 DNA is TGCAGTGCTGAACTCAGGACAGGGGTTGGCTACACCTTC. Translated, it gives CSAELRTGVGYTF.

CDR3 sequence reads: CSARGLRNTDTQYF. The CDR3 DNA is TGCAGTGCTAGGGGCTTGAGGAACACAGATACGCAGTATTTT. V gene TRBV20-1 combines with J gene TRBJ2-3; no reliable D call. CDR1 is DFQATT and CDR2 is SNEGSKA in the germline V gene (reference sequence). The length of the CDR3 is 14 residues. V shed 3 bases and J shed 2 bases, with 12 bases lying between them.

The chain uses TRBV12-3 or TRBV12-4 and TRBJ2-5; maybe TRBD2 (6 bases). Trimming pared 7 bases from V and 1 base from J, leaving 10 bases between. The CDR3 is 13 residues long. CDR3 protein: CASTPGAQETQYF. Here the CDR3 DNA reads TGTGCCAGCACCCCGGGAGCCCAAGAGACCCAGTACTTC.

The gene calls are TRBV28 and TRBJ2-7; 8 bases match TRBD2. Germline lookup yields CDR1 MDHEN and CDR2 SYDVKM. Unmatched junction bases numbered 7, after V lost 6 bases and J lost 0 bases. The CDR3 covers 15 residues. The CDR3 reads CASSELAESSYEQYF. In DNA, the CDR3 is TGTGCCAGCAGCGAACTAGCGGAGAGCTCCTACGAGCAGTACTTC.

The genes are TRBV7-2 and TRBJ2-3; D uncertain. V was cut by 7 bases and J by 3 bases, with 11 bases left in between. This CDR3 region has 13 residues. Germline CDR1 reads SGHTA; CDR2 reads FQGNSA. The CDR3 nucleotides are TGTGCCAGCAACGAACAAGGGACAGATACGCAGTATTTT. It codes for CASNEQGTDTQYF.

The rearrangement uses TRBV7-7 and TRBJ2-3; TRBD1 agrees at 9 bases. CDR1 is SSHAT and CDR2 is FNYEAQ in the germline V gene (reference sequence). The CDR3 has 14 residues. CDR3 amino acids: CAGSPRQGADTQYF. The DNA of the CDR3 is TGTGCTGGCAGCCCTCGACAGGGGGCAGATACGCAGTATTTT.

CDR3 coding DNA: TGTGCCAGCAGCTACCTAGCGGGAGCACCCAATGAGCAGTTCTTC. It is translated as CASSYLAGAPNEQFF. The chain recombines TRBV13 with TRBJ2-1; 10 positions match TRBD2. V lost 4 bases, J lost 6 bases, and 6 bases stayed unmatched. Germline V lookup: CDR1 PRHDT, CDR2 FYEKMQ (reference sequence). This CDR3 spans 15 amino acids.

The rearrangement links TRBV15 to TRBJ2-5; TRBD1 might be the D (6 bases). Germline V CDR1 and CDR2: LNHNV, YYDKDF (reference sequence). Trimming cost V 4 bases and J 5 bases, with 17 bases left between them. This CDR3 has 15 amino acids. The CDR3, as DNA: TGTGCCACCAGCACCCGGACAGTAATGGGCGAGACCCAGTACTTC. Its translation: CATSTRTVMGETQYF.